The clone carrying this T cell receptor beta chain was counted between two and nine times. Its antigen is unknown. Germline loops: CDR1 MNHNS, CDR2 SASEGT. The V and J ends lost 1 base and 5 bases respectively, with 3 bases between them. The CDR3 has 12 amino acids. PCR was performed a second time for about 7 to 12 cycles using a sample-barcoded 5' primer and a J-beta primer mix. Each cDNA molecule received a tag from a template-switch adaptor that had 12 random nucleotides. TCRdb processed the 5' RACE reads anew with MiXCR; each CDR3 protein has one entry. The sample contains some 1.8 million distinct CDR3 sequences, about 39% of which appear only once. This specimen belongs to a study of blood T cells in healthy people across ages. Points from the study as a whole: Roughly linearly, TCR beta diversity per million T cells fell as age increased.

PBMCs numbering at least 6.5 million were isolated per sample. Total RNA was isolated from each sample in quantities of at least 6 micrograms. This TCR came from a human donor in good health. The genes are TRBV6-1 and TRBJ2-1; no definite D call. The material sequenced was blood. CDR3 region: CASSEVHNEQFF. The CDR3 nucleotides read TGTGCCAGCAGTGAAGTGCACAATGAGCAGTTCTTC.